The 22 T cell receptor beta chains reported below all come from one sample, sequenced in a study of T cell responses to AZD1222 COVID-19 vaccine. The repertoire was sequenced with immunoSEQ multiplex PCR; TCRdb's copy has only in-frame clones and lacks some. This repertoire shows 100,000 or so clones, roughly 86% found once; its top ten account for approximately 5.6%. Sample: peripheral blood, taken 28 days after the second AZD1222 dose. These receptors came from an adult who received the AZD1222 COVID-19 vaccine.

Comments on this clone: The junction shows a germline mismatch at one end, possibly a read error. V and J are TRBV7-2 and TRBJ2-1; 10 bases are shared with TRBD2. The CDR3 totals 16 residues. Germline CDR1 and CDR2: SGHTA and FQGNSA. The CDR3 loop is CASSLGSTSGKNGQFF. The CDR3 DNA sequence: TGTGCCAGCAGCTTAGGCAGCACTAGCGGGAAAAATGGGCAGTTCTTC.

The sample holds one count of this clone. This rearrangement joins TRBV6-2 or TRBV6-3 to TRBJ1-2, with D possibly matching TRBD1 (6 bases). Germline V gene data show CDR1 as MNHEY and CDR2 as SVGEGT. This CDR3 is 14 amino acids long. V was pared by 5 bases and J by 1 base, with 11 bases between. CDR3 protein: CASSGQQNNYGYTF. CDR3 DNA: TGTGCCAGCAGTGGACAGCAAAATAACTATGGCTACACCTTC.

V is TRBV30 and J is TRBJ1-1; 7 nucleotides line up with TRBD1. V gave up 1 base and J gave up 4 bases; unmatched junction bases: 6. The CDR3 is 14 amino acids. Germline CDR1 and CDR2: GTSNPN and SVGIG (reference sequence). The CDR3 DNA reads as TGTGCCTGGAGTGCCGACAGGGCTACCACTGAAGCTTTCTTT. This codes for CAWSADRATTEAFF.

CDR3 sequence reads: CASSPLAGGRTGELFF. The CDR3 DNA sequence: TGTGCCAGCAGTCCTCTAGCGGGGGGGAGAACCGGGGAGCTGTTTTTT. The chain recombines TRBV2 with TRBJ2-2, with 12 bases matching TRBD2. The CDR3 consists of 16 residues. With V trimmed by 5 bases and J by 5 bases, 6 bases remained unmatched. CDR1 and CDR2 (germline): SNHLY, FYNNEI.

The rearrangement uses TRBV5-1 and TRBJ2-1, with 10 bases that match TRBD1. The germline V gene encodes CDR1 SGHRS and CDR2 YFSETQ. The CDR3 covers 17 residues. V lost 2 bases and J lost 5; bases outside the gene matches: 10. In DNA form, the CDR3 reads TGCGCCAGCAGCTTCCTTTGGACAGGGGGGACGGACAATGAGCAGTTCTTC. This codes for CASSFLWTGGTDNEQFF.

The chain uses TRBV11-1 and TRBJ1-5; D gene uncertain. CDR1 SGHAT and CDR2 FQDESV come from the germline V gene (reference sequence). V was pared by 2 bases and J by 0 bases, with 8 bases between. The CDR3 contains 15 residues. This chain's CDR3 is CASSLSQSSNQPQHF. Written as DNA, the CDR3 is TGTGCCAGCAGCTTAAGTCAGTCTAGCAATCAGCCCCAGCATTTT.

In its sample, this clone was seen a few times. The chain combines TRBV6-5 with TRBJ2-7; D might be TRBD1 (6 bases). With 4 bases removed from V and 5 bases from J, the gap between germline ends came to 12 bases. From germline, CDR1 is MNHEY and CDR2 SVGAGI. The CDR3 sequence is 13 residues long. The CDR3 sequence is CASSSAGDHEQYF. The CDR3 DNA is TGTGCCAGCAGTTCCGCAGGGGACCACGAGCAGTACTTC.

The chain uses TRBV28 and TRBJ2-1, with D perhaps TRBD2 (7 bases). The CDR3 contains 15 residues. The germline gives CDR1 MDHEN, CDR2 SYDVKM. V gave up 2 bases and J gave up 8 bases, with 16 bases separating them. CDR3 bases: TGTGCCAGCAGTTTAGGGGGGGCCCGGAGGGATGAGCAGTTCTTC. Amino acids: CASSLGGARRDEQFF.

This chain's CDR3 is CASSFAGVEQFF. As DNA, the CDR3 is TGCGCCAGCAGTTTTGCGGGAGTTGAGCAGTTCTTC. This sequence joins TRBV10-2 and TRBJ2-1; 7 bases are a match to TRBD2. V gave up 5 bases and J gave up 9 bases; unmatched junction bases: 4. Germline-derived CDR1 and CDR2 are WSHSY and SAAADI. There are 12 residues in the CDR3.

This clone was seen a handful of times. The chain's CDR3 is CASSQDLGLAGGPGTDTQYF. The CDR3 bases are TGTGCCAGCAGCCAAGATCTCGGACTAGCGGGAGGGCCAGGGACAGATACGCAGTATTTT. The chain links TRBV3-1 (or the pseudogene TRBV3-2) to TRBJ2-3; 15 bases map to TRBD2. Germline assignment: CDR1 LGHDT and CDR2 YNNKEL (reference sequence). This CDR3 spans 20 amino acids. After removal of 0 bases from V and 3 bases from J, the junction contained 10 bases not matched to a gene.

Here the CDR3 reads CASSPPGTENNYGYTF. CDR3 DNA sequence: TGTGCCAGCAGCCCTCCCGGGACGGAGAATAACTATGGCTACACCTTC. This rearrangement joins TRBV7-9 to TRBJ1-2, with D tentatively TRBD1 (5 bases). Germline assignment: CDR1 SEHNR and CDR2 FQNEAQ (reference sequence). The CDR3 covers 16 residues. The V end lost 5 bases, the J end lost 1 base, and 17 bases lay between the germline ends.

This chain links TRBV27 with TRBJ1-2; D is uncertain. This CDR3 spans 15 amino acids. Germline CDR1 is MNHEY and CDR2 is SMNVEV (reference sequence). V was clipped by 0 bases and J by 1 base, with 9 bases between them. DNA for the CDR3: TGTGCCAGCAGTTTATCCGTCCAATTTAACTATGGCTACACCTTC. Translation gives CASSLSVQFNYGYTF.

The chain combines TRBV28 with TRBJ2-7; D gene uncertain. In germline, CDR1 is MDHEN, CDR2 SYDVKM. V was shortened by 10 bases and J by 0 bases, with 7 bases between the two germline ends. CDR3 length equals 11 residues. This CDR3 reads CATKSSYEQYF. CDR3 DNA: TGTGCCACCAAAAGCTCCTACGAGCAGTACTTC.

The chain carries TRBV19 and TRBJ2-1, with D possibly TRBD1 on 6 matching bases. The CDR3 runs 13 residues. The germline V gene encodes CDR1 LNHDA and CDR2 SQIVND (reference sequence). Trimming removed 9 bases at V and 4 bases at J, with 13 bases between. As DNA, the CDR3 is TGTGCCAGCGACCCCGGACAGTACAATGAGCAGTTCTTC. Protein: CASDPGQYNEQFF.

The chain is built from TRBV5-1 and TRBJ2-2; the match to TRBD1 covers 12 bases. The CDR3 is made up of 17 amino acids. CDR1 and CDR2 from the germline V gene are SGHRS and YFSETQ. The junction had 6 bases not matched to a gene; V was cut back by 0 bases and J by 6 bases. Written as DNA, the CDR3 is TGCGCCAGCAGCTTGGGAACCGGGACAGGGGGCTCCGGGGAGCTGTTTTTT. Protein sequence: CASSLGTGTGGSGELFF.

This clone was seen only a few times. The chain links TRBV10-3 to TRBJ1-2, with D hard to call. The germline V gene has CDR1 ENHRY and CDR2 SYGVKD. The CDR3 totals 15 residues. V was cut by 8 bases and J by 4 bases, with 20 bases left in between. The CDR3, as DNA: TGTGCCATCTGCGCCGAGGCTTCGGTTGCCTATGGCTACACCTTC. The encoded protein is CAICAEASVAYGYTF.

J is TRBJ2-7 and V is TRBV5-4; TRBD2 is a possible D gene (5 bases). This CDR3 contains 13 residues. V lost 9 bases and J lost 6, with 19 bases in between. Germline lookup yields CDR1 SGHNT and CDR2 YYREEE (reference sequence). The CDR3, as DNA: TGTGCCACCTTCTCTAGAGGGTCGTCCGAGCAGTACTTC. Protein product: CATFSRGSSEQYF.

This chain uses TRBV5-4 with TRBJ2-7, with 8 bases lining up with TRBD1. CDR3 length equals 14 residues. CDR1 is SGHNT and CDR2 is YYREEE in the germline V gene (reference sequence). With V trimmed by 0 bases and J by 5 bases, 4 bases remained unmatched. This chain's CDR3 is CASSLDQGAHEQYF. The DNA of the CDR3 is TGTGCCAGCAGCTTGGACCAGGGGGCCCACGAGCAGTACTTC.

This chain links TRBV5-1 with TRBJ2-7; 7 nucleotides match TRBD1. The CDR3 covers 15 residues. Trimming at V came to 0 bases and at J to 6 bases, leaving 9 bases not matched to a gene. The V gene's germline CDR1 is SGHRS and CDR2 YFSETQ. In DNA form, the CDR3 reads TGCGCCAGCAGCTTGGTGGAGACAGGGTCAGGCGAGCAGTACTTC. Its translation: CASSLVETGSGEQYF.

This chain joins TRBV7-9 and TRBJ1-2; TRBD1 is a possible D gene (6 bases). Trimming took 5 bases from V and 1 from J, leaving 11 bases between them. The CDR3 length is 14 residues. Germline assignment: CDR1 SEHNR and CDR2 FQNEAQ (reference sequence). The CDR3: CASSPGQINYGYTF. DNA for the CDR3: TGTGCCAGCAGCCCCGGACAGATTAACTATGGCTACACCTTC.

V and J are TRBV19 and TRBJ2-7; 12 nucleotides agree with TRBD1. The V gene end was trimmed by 7 bases and the J gene end by 6 bases; junction bases not matched to a gene: 7. The CDR3 has 14 amino acids. Looked up from germline, CDR1 is LNHDA and CDR2 is SQIVND (reference sequence). The CDR3 nucleotides read TGTGCCAGTACCCTAGGGACAGGGGGCGGCGAGCAGTACTTC. As protein: CASTLGTGGGEQYF.

This clone was observed once. This sequence joins TRBV4-1 and TRBJ2-7, with D hard to call. The V end was cut by 2 bases, the J end by 6 bases, with 11 bases between. Germline loops: CDR1 MGHRA, CDR2 YSYEKL. The CDR3 is made up of 13 amino acids. CDR3 loop: CASSQKDDAEQYF. The CDR3 DNA follows: TGCGCCAGCAGCCAAAAGGACGATGCCGAGCAGTACTTC.